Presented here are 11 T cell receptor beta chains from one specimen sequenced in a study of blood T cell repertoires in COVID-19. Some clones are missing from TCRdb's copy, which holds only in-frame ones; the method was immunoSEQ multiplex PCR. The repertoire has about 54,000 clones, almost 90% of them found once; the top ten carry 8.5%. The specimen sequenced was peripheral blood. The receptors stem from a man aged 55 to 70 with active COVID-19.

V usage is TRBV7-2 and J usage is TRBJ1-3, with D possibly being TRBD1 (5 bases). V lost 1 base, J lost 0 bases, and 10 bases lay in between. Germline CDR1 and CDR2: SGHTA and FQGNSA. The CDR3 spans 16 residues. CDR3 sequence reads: CASSLVSGPSGNTIYF. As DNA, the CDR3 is TGTGCCAGCAGCTTAGTTTCAGGGCCCTCTGGAAACACCATATATTTT.

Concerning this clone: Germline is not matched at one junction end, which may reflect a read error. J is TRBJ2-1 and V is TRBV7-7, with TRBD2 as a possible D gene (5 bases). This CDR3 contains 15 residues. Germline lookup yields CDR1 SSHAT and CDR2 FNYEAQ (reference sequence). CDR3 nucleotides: TGTGCTAGCAGCTTAGCACCTAGCAGCCACAATGAGCAGTTCTTC. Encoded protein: CASSLAPSSHNEQFF.

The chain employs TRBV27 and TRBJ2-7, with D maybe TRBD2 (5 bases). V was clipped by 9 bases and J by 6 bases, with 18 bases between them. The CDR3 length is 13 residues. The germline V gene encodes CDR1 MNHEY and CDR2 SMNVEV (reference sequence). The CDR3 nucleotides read TGTGCCAGAGGACTCACTCGGGTCGGCGAGCAGTACTTC. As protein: CARGLTRVGEQYF.

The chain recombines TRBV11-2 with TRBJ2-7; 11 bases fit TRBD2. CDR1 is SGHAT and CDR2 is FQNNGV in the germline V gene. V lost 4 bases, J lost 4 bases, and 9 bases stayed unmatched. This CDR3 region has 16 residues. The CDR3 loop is CASSSPTSGRNYEQYF. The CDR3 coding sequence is TGTGCCAGCAGCTCTCCCACTAGCGGGAGAAATTACGAGCAGTACTTC.

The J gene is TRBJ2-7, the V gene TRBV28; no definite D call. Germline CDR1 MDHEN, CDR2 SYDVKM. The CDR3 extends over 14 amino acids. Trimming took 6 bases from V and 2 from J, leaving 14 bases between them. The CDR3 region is CASSGAGNPYEQYF. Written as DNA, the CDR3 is TGTGCCAGCAGCGGAGCCGGTAACCCCTACGAGCAGTACTTC.

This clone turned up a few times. CDR3 sequence reads: CASRVGERHEQFF. The CDR3 coding sequence is TGTGCCAGCAGGGTAGGAGAACGACATGAGCAGTTCTTC. V usage is TRBV11-3 and J usage is TRBJ2-1; D not resolved. V was clipped by 6 bases and J by 8 bases, with 14 bases between them. In germline, CDR1 is SGHNT, CDR2 YENEEA. The CDR3 contains 13 residues. The variable domain in full, with the rest retrieved from reference TRBV11-3 and TRBJ2-1, is EAGVVQSPRYKIIEKKQPVAFWCNPISGHNTLYWYLQNLGQGPELLIRYENEEAVDDSQLPKDRFSAERLKGVDSTLKIQPAELGDSAVYLCASRVGERHEQFFGPGTRLTVL.

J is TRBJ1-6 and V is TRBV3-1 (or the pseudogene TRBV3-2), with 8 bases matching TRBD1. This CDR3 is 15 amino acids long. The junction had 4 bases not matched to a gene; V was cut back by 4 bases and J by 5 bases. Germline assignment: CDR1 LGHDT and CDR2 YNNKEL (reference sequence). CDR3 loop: CASSRSTGDNSPLHF. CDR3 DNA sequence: TGTGCCAGCAGCCGATCGACAGGGGATAATTCACCCCTCCACTTT.

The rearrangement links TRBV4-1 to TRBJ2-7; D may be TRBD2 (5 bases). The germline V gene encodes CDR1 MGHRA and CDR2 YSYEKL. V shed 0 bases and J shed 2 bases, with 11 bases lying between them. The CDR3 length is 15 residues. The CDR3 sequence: CASSQDREGPYEQYF. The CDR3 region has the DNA TGCGCCAGCAGCCAAGATCGAGAGGGTCCCTACGAGCAGTACTTC.

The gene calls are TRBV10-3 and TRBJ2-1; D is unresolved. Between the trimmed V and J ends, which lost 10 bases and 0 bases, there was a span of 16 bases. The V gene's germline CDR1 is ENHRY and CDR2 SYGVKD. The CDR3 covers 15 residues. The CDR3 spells CASLDLLSSYNEQFF. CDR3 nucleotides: TGTGCCAGTCTCGACTTGTTGAGCTCCTACAATGAGCAGTTCTTC.

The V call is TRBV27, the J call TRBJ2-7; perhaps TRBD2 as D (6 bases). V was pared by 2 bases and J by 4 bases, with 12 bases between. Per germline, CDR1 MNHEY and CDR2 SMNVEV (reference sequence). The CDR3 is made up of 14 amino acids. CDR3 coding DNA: TGTGCCAGCAGTTTAGACGCGGGGCTGTACGAGCAGTACTTC. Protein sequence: CASSLDAGLYEQYF.

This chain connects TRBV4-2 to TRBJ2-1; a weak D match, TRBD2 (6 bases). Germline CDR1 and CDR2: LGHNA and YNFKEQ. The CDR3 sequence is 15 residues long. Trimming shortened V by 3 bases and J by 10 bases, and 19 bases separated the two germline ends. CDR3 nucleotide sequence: TGTGCCAGCAGCCAGGACCCCTCGCGGGGCGCGGAGCAGTTCTTC. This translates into CASSQDPSRGAEQFF.